Each of the 9 T cell receptor beta chains below was sequenced from the same sample in a study of blood T cell repertoires in COVID-19. Here immunoSEQ multiplex PCR was the method, and the copy in TCRdb shows in-frame clones only, minus some. The data show approximately 130,000 clones, 86% seen once. The sample consisted of peripheral blood. These receptors were collected from a woman aged 45-60 years who had recovered from COVID-19.

V gene TRBV29-1 combines with J gene TRBJ1-1, with unresolved D. Per germline, CDR1 SQVTM and CDR2 ANQGSEA. The CDR3 runs to 12 residues. Trimming pared 7 bases from V and 1 base from J, leaving 10 bases between. The DNA of the CDR3 is TGCAGCGGAGAGAGCCAGAACACTGAAGCTTTCTTT. Translation: CSGESQNTEAFF.

The sample holds a few counts of this clone. V usage is TRBV27 and J usage is TRBJ2-1; D may be TRBD1 (5 bases). Per the germline V gene, CDR1 is MNHEY and CDR2 is SMNVEV (reference sequence). Trimming took off 5 bases at V and 2 bases at J, with 19 bases between the two ends. The CDR3 is made up of 17 amino acids. Written as DNA, the CDR3 is TGTGCCAGCAGTCCGAGACCCGACAGTGGGGCCTACAATGAGCAGTTCTTC. Protein product: CASSPRPDSGAYNEQFF.

The rearrangement links TRBV18 to TRBJ2-5; TRBD1 matches at 7 bases. The germline V gene encodes CDR1 KGHSH and CDR2 LQKENI. J gave up 4 bases and V 3 bases, and 5 bases lay outside the gene matches. The CDR3 runs 14 residues. Here the CDR3 reads CASSPLRGSETQYF. CDR3 coding DNA: TGTGCCAGCTCACCCCTCAGGGGGTCAGAGACCCAGTACTTC.

The V and J genes are TRBV2 and TRBJ2-3; 12 nucleotides line up with TRBD2. The length of the CDR3 is 15 residues. In germline, CDR1 is SNHLY, CDR2 FYNNEI. Trimming removed 6 bases from V and 6 bases from J; junction bases left unmatched: 7. The CDR3 protein is CASRELAGGADTQYF. The DNA of the CDR3 is TGTGCCAGCAGGGAACTAGCGGGAGGCGCCGATACGCAGTATTTT. The whole variable domain, filled in from reference TRBV2 and TRBJ2-3, reads EPEVTQTPSHQVTQMGQEVILRCVPISNHLYFYWYRQILGQKVEFLVSFYNNEISEKSEIFDDQFSVERPDGSNFTLKIRSTKLEDSAMYFCASRELAGGADTQYFGPGTRLTVL.

This rearrangement joins TRBV24-1 to TRBJ2-1; D possibly corresponds to TRBD2 (6 bases). Germline V gives CDR1 KGHDR, CDR2 SFDVKD. This CDR3 contains 14 residues. Trimming stripped 10 bases from V and 8 bases from J, with 20 bases between. The CDR3 nucleotides read TGTGCCACTCGAACGGGAGTAGTAGGGGATGAGCAGTTCTTC. Residues: CATRTGVVGDEQFF.

The chain carries TRBV4-2 and TRBJ1-1; 12 bases match TRBD1. V was pared by 9 bases and J by 3 bases, with 8 bases of the junction left unmatched. CDR3 length equals 15 residues. In germline, CDR1 is LGHNA, CDR2 YNFKEQ. This chain's CDR3 is CASNPGQGADTEAFF. CDR3 nucleotides: TGTGCCAGTAATCCGGGACAGGGGGCCGACACTGAAGCTTTCTTT.

Here the CDR3 DNA reads TGTGCCAGCACCACAAGGACAGGGTCCCTAAAGACCCAGTACTTC. Translated: CASTTRTGSLKTQYF. The genes are TRBV28 and TRBJ2-5, with 8 nucleotides matching TRBD1. The J segment lost 6 bases and the V segment lost 7 bases, leaving 13 bases of the junction unmatched. The CDR3 totals 15 residues. CDR1 MDHEN and CDR2 SYDVKM come from the germline V gene.

J is TRBJ2-5 and V is TRBV5-5, with a possible D match to TRBD1 (7 bases). This CDR3 has 14 residues. V lost 0 bases, J lost 4 bases, and 10 bases lay in between. Germline lookup yields CDR1 SGHKS and CDR2 YYEKEE (reference sequence). The CDR3, as DNA: TGTGCCAGCAGCTTGGGTCAGGGGGGAGAGACCCAGTACTTC. The encoded protein is CASSLGQGGETQYF.

The chain uses TRBV7-2 and TRBJ2-7; D may be TRBD1 (6 bases). Trimming removed 3 bases from V and 0 bases from J, with 15 bases in between. The germline V gene has CDR1 SGHTA and CDR2 FQGNSA. CDR3 length: 16 amino acids. CDR3 protein: CASSFFYRDNSYEQYF. For the CDR3, the DNA is TGTGCCAGCAGCTTTTTCTACCGGGACAACTCCTACGAGCAGTACTTC.